The source of this T cell receptor (beta chain) is a study of lymphopenia after photon versus proton radiotherapy. V shed 1 base and J shed 3 bases, with 15 bases lying between them. CDR1 is SGHAT and CDR2 is FQNNGV in the germline V gene. The CDR3 has 17 residues. Using immunoSEQ multiplex PCR, the repertoire was profiled, and TCRdb retains in-frame clones only, with some absent. The sample records tens of thousands of clones, roughly 86% being singletons. General study findings and limits: Photon-treated patients lost naive T cells and TCR diversity; proton-treated stayed stable.

Turning to this clone: The target antigen is unknown.

J is TRBJ2-2 and V is TRBV11-2; either TRBD1 or TRBD2 may supply D (5 bases each). Source: peripheral blood, taken from a patient treated with photon-based radiotherapy. This TCR was recovered from a man in his forties with gastric cancer. The CDR3: CASSLGSWDPHTGELFF. CDR3 nucleotides: TGTGCCAGCAGCTTAGGCTCCTGGGACCCTCACACCGGGGAGCTGTTTTTT.